This TCR beta chain is drawn from a study of T cell repertoires in cytomegalovirus infection. MiXCR was run by TCRdb on the reads, yielding one entry per CDR3 protein. The sample has 250,000 to 400,000 distinct CDR3 sequences, roughly 25% seen once. Details on this clonotype: The antigen is undetermined.

Deletions cut 5 bases from V and 4 bases from J, with 16 bases between. CDR3 length: 15 amino acids. The germline V gene has CDR1 MNHEY and CDR2 SVGAGI. This chain uses TRBV6-5 with TRBJ2-3, with D uncertain. This TCR was recovered from a human donor in good health (CMV status not recorded). Some clones in this sample may be carry-over from other donors' samples. The sample here was cultured PBMCs, taken from culture after CMV antigen stimulation. The CDR3 is CASSPDFRLPDTQYF. DNA of the CDR3: TGTGCCAGCAGTCCCGACTTTAGATTGCCAGATACGCAGTATTTT.